These T cell receptor beta chains were read from a single sample in a study of cytomegalovirus exposure and HLA in healthy donors. Clones were read by immunoSEQ multiplex PCR, and TCRdb kept only the in-frame ones, dropping some. The repertoire holds about 57,000 clones, about 89% seen once, with more than 1% in the top ten. Sequenced sample: PBMCs. The source of these receptors is a woman younger than 30 in good health and CMV-seronegative. The CDR3 runs from the conserved cysteine through the conserved F or W. The order of the fields is CDR3 protein, CDR3 DNA, J gene, clone size, V gene, D gene. D genes are given only for firm matches. Clone size is given for some rows only: seen once, a few or many times, or a class if the clone is expanded.

CAWSGFQGNTIYF TGTGCCTGGAGTGGTTTTCAGGGAAACACCATATATTTT TRBJ1-3 - TRBV30 -
CASSQGQKETQYF TGTGCCAGCAGTCAGGGGCAAAAAGAGACCCAGTACTTC TRBJ2-5 - TRBV6-1 -
CATASGETYNEQFF TGTGCCACCGCGAGCGGGGAAACTTACAATGAGCAGTTCTTC TRBJ2-1 - TRBV25-1 TRBD2
CASMTGVSSGANVLTF TGTGCCAGCATGACGGGAGTTAGCTCTGGGGCCAACGTCCTGACTTTC TRBJ2-6 - TRBV11-2 -
CASSRPSGGAVDTQYF TGTGCCAGCTCACGACCTAGCGGGGGGGCCGTAGATACGCAGTATTTT TRBJ2-3 - TRBV18 TRBD2
CASPGQGPSPLHF TGTGCCAGCCCGGGACAGGGGCCTTCACCCCTCCACTTT TRBJ1-6 - TRBV2 TRBD1
CASSLSNQGSGGGRYNEQFF TGTGCCAGCAGTTTATCCAACCAGGGGTCTGGCGGGGGGCGATACAATGAGCAGTTCTTC TRBJ2-1 - TRBV28 TRBD2
CASSQNAGATYEQYF TGTGCCAGCAGCCAAAACGCGGGGGCTACCTACGAGCAGTACTTC TRBJ2-7 medium-sized TRBV14 -
CASSLSQGRAETQYF TGTGCCAGCTCACTATCTCAGGGGAGGGCGGAGACCCAGTACTTC TRBJ2-5 - TRBV18 -
CASSQGISTGEQFF TGCGCCAGCAGCCAAGGCATCAGCACCGGGGAGCAGTTCTTC TRBJ2-1 - TRBV4-1 -
CASSLVRGVQETQYF TGTGCCAGCAGCTTGGTTCGGGGGGTACAAGAGACCCAGTACTTC TRBJ2-5 - TRBV5-6 TRBD2
CASSRDRGIFQPQHF TGTGCCAGCTCACGGGACAGGGGAATTTTTCAGCCCCAGCATTTT TRBJ1-5 - TRBV7-8 TRBD1
CASSISAGNEKLFF TGTGCCAGTAGTATTTCGGCGGGGAATGAAAAACTGTTTTTT TRBJ1-4 once TRBV19 -
CASRPGRGYTDTQYF TGTGCCAGCAGACCCGGGAGGGGCTACACAGATACGCAGTATTTT TRBJ2-3 - TRBV7-2 TRBD2
CATGQEIMSGTGELFF TGTGCCACCGGACAGGAGATTATGAGCGGCACCGGGGAGCTGTTTTTT TRBJ2-2 - TRBV28 TRBD1
CASSFGTPGANVLTF TGCGCCAGCAGCTTCGGGACTCCTGGGGCCAACGTCCTGACTTTC TRBJ2-6 - TRBV5-1 -
CASSIPGQGVYYGYTF TGTGCCAGTAGCATACCGGGACAGGGGGTCTACTATGGCTACACCTTC TRBJ1-2 once TRBV19 TRBD1
CASRRGLGDTGELFF TGTGCCAGCAGGCGGGGACTAGGTGACACCGGGGAGCTGTTTTTT TRBJ2-2 - TRBV6-1 TRBD2
CASTPRNPRGSSGANVLTF TGTGCCAGCACCCCGAGGAATCCCAGGGGCAGCTCTGGGGCCAACGTCCTGACTTTC TRBJ2-6 - TRBV2 -
CASSFRDRSYEQYF TGCGCCAGCAGCTTTCGGGACAGATCCTACGAGCAGTACTTC TRBJ2-7 - TRBV5-1 TRBD1
CASSAGVREKLFF TGTGCCAGCAGTGCGGGGGTGCGGGAAAAACTGTTTTTT TRBJ1-4 - TRBV6-1 -
CATSSEQGARTPLHF TGTGCCACCAGCAGTGAACAGGGGGCGAGGACACCCCTCCACTTT TRBJ1-6 once TRBV15 TRBD1
CSVRDRVGTEAFF TGCAGCGTTCGGGACAGGGTGGGCACTGAAGCTTTCTTT TRBJ1-1 - TRBV29-1 TRBD1
CASSMTSGGGREQFF TGTGCCAGCAGTATGACTAGCGGGGGTGGTCGCGAGCAGTTCTTC TRBJ2-1 - TRBV2 TRBD2
CSVGASTSTDTQYF TGCAGCGTGGGGGCTAGCACTAGCACAGATACGCAGTATTTT TRBJ2-3 - TRBV29-1 -
CASSRRQRELGGHTEAFF TGTGCCAGCAGCCGACGACAGAGGGAACTCGGAGGGCACACTGAAGCTTTCTTT TRBJ1-1 - TRBV14 -
CASSADRSSGNTIYF TGTGCCAGCAGCGCCGACAGGAGCTCTGGAAACACCATATATTTT TRBJ1-3 few TRBV2 -
CASSRAGELNEQFF TGTGCCAGTAGTCGGGCGGGAGAATTGAATGAGCAGTTCTTC TRBJ2-1 - TRBV19 TRBD2
CASSYRNGQNTEAFF TGTGCCAGCAGTTACCGCAACGGACAAAACACTGAAGCTTTCTTT TRBJ1-1 - TRBV28 -
CASSPFEKPSGRSSSYNEQFF TGCGCCAGCAGCCCCTTCGAAAAGCCTAGCGGGAGGTCCAGCTCCTACAATGAGCAGTTCTTC TRBJ2-1 once TRBV4-1 TRBD2
CASSSPTDRGTADTQYF TGCGCCAGCAGCTCGCCGACCGACAGGGGGACCGCAGATACGCAGTATTTT TRBJ2-3 - TRBV5-1 TRBD1
CASSIGYYNEQFF TGTGCCAGCAGTATCGGGTACTACAATGAGCAGTTCTTC TRBJ2-1 - TRBV27 -
CASSPGTILGYEQYF TGTGCCAGCAGCCCAGGGACTATCTTGGGCTACGAGCAGTACTTC TRBJ2-7 - TRBV11-2 TRBD2
CASSNYRGTEQYF TGTGCCAGCAGTAATTATAGGGGTACCGAGCAGTACTTC TRBJ2-7 - TRBV28 -
CASSSNNSPLHF TGTGCCAGCAGCAGCAATAATTCACCCCTCCACTTT TRBJ1-6 few TRBV5-6 -
CASSLGAGPNTQYF TGTGCCAGCAGCTTAGGGGCTGGCCCCAATACGCAGTATTTT TRBJ2-3 - TRBV13 -
CASSLYPSAGYEQYF TGTGCCAGCAGTTTATATCCTAGCGCCGGCTACGAGCAGTACTTC TRBJ2-7 - TRBV27 -
CASSLEGGRFPSDTQYF TGTGCCAGCAGCTTAGAAGGCGGGAGGTTCCCCTCAGATACGCAGTATTTT TRBJ2-3 - TRBV7-2 TRBD2
CATGHSSYNSPLHF TGTGCCACCGGCCACAGCTCCTATAATTCACCCCTCCACTTT TRBJ1-6 - TRBV10-3 -
CASLRSADTQYF TGTGCCAGTTTGCGGTCAGCAGATACGCAGTATTTT TRBJ2-3 - TRBV2 -
CASSMLGHEQYF TGTGCCAGTAGTATGCTGGGGCACGAGCAGTACTTC TRBJ2-7 - TRBV19 -